This TCR beta chain comes out of a study of blood T cells in healthy people across ages. Broader study findings: Donors of long life had a larger count of naive CD4+ cells and greater diversity than aged donors. Age advanced and TCR beta diversity per million T cells fell, roughly linearly.

Notes on this clonotype: What it binds is not known.

Alongside a J-beta primer mix, a sample-barcoded 5' primer served in a second PCR lasting 7 to 11 cycles. TCRdb processed the 5' RACE reads anew with MiXCR; each CDR3 protein has one entry. Among 1.5 million to 2 million distinct CDR3 sequences, 28% were seen once, and the ten largest hold roughly 8.2%. Germline CDR1 and CDR2: LNHDA and SQIVND (reference sequence). CDR3 length: 15 amino acids. V lost 7 bases and J lost 5, with 18 bases in between. This chain uses TRBV19 with TRBJ1-5; D is possibly TRBD1 (5 bases). The source material was blood. The receptor's source is a woman under 40 in good health. The CDR3 bases are TGTGCCAGTACCGCTCCCTCAGGGATGGATCAGCCCCAGCATTTT. It specifies CASTAPSGMDQPQHF.